The clone carrying this T cell receptor beta chain was detected ten times or more. Its antigen is unidentified. The data belong to a study of blood T cells in healthy people across ages. Study results and caveats: Getting older went along with TCR beta diversity per million T cells dropping roughly linearly.

Next came a second PCR, run for about 6 to 11 cycles, which used a sample-barcoded 5' primer along with a J-beta primer mix. TCRdb reprocessed the 5' RACE reads via MiXCR and lists one record per CDR3 protein. The sample shows fewer than 900,000 distinct CDR3 sequences, more than 40% of them seen only once. Sequenced material: blood. This sequence originates from an older woman in good health.

DNA of the CDR3: TGTGCCAGCATCACAGGGGGCGCGGAGACCCAGTACTTC. It is translated as CASITGGAETQYF. The V call is TRBV28, the J call TRBJ2-5, with 9 bases fitting TRBD1. The germline CDR1 and CDR2 sequences are MDHEN and SYDVKM. This CDR3 is 13 amino acids long. Trimming removed 7 bases from V and 5 bases from J; junction bases left unmatched: 5.